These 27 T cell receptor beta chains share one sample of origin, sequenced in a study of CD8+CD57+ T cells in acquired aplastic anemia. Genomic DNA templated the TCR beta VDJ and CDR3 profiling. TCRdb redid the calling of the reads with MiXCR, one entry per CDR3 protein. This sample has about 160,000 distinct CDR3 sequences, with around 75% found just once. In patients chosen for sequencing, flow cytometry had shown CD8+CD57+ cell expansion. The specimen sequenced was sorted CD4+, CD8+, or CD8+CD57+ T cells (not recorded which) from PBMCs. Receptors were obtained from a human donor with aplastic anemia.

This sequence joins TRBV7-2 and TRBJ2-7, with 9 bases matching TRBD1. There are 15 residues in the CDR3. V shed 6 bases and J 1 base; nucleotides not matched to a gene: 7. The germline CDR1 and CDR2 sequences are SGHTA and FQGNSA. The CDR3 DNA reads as TGTGCCAGCAGTTCTGGGGGGACAGGGTCCTACGAGCAGTACTTC. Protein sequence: CASSSGGTGSYEQYF.

The CDR3 nucleotides are TGCAGCGTTGCAATGGGGCTCGGCAATCAGCCCCAGCATTTT. Its translation: CSVAMGLGNQPQHF. V and J are TRBV29-1 and TRBJ1-5; maybe TRBD1 (5 bases). Germline loops: CDR1 SQVTM, CDR2 ANQGSEA. The V and J ends lost 4 bases and 2 bases respectively, with 12 bases between them. The CDR3 length is 14 residues. Supplemented by reference TRBV29-1 and TRBJ1-5, the full variable domain reads SAVISQKPSRDICQRGTSLTIQCQVDSQVTMMFWYRQQPGQSLTLIATANQGSEATYESGFVIDKFPISRPNLTFSTLTVSNMSPEDSSIYLCSVAMGLGNQPQHFGDGTRLSIL.

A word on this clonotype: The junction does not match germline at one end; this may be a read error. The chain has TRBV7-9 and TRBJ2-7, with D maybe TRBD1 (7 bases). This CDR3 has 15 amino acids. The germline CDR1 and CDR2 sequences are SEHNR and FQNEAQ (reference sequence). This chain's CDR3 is CGSTHLSQGGYEQYF. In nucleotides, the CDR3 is TGTGGCAGCACCCACCTTAGTCAGGGGGGATACGAGCAGTACTTC.

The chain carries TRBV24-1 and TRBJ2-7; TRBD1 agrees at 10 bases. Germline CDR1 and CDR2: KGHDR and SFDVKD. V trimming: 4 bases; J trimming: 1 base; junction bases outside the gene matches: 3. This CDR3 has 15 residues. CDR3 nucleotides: TGTGCCACCAGTGAGGACAGGGGGGATTCCTACGAGCAGTACTTC. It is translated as CATSEDRGDSYEQYF.

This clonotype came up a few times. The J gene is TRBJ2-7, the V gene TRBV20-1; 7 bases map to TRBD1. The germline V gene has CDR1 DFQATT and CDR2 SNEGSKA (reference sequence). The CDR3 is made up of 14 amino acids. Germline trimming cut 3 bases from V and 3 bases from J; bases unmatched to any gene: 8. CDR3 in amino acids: CSARAPGQFYEQYF. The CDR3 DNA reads TGCAGTGCTAGGGCTCCGGGACAGTTCTACGAGCAGTACTTC.

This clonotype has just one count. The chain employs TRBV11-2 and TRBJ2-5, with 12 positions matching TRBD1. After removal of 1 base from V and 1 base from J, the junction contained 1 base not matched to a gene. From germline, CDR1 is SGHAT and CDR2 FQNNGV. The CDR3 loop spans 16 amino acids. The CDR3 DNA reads TGTGCCAGCAGCTTAGTGGGACAGGGGGCCCAAGAGACCCAGTACTTC. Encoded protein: CASSLVGQGAQETQYF.

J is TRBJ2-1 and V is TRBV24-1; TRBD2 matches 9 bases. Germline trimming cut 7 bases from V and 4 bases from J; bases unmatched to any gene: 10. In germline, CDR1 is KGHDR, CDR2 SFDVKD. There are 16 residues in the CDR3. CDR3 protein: CATSTVAGAGYNEQFF. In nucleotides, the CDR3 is TGTGCCACCAGCACAGTAGCGGGGGCGGGATACAATGAGCAGTTCTTC.

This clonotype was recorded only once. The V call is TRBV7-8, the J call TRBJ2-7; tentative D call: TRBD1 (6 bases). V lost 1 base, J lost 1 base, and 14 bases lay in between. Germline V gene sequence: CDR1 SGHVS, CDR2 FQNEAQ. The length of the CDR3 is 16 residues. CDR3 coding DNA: TGTGCCAGCAGCTTAGAGAGCCCAGGGGCATCCTACGAGCAGTACTTC. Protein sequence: CASSLESPGASYEQYF.

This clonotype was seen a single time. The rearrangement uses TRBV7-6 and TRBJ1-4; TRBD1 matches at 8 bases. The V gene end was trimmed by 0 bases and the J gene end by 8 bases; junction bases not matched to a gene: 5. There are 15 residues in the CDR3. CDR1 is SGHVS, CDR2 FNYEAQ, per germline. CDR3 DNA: TGTGCCAGCAGCTTAGCCCAGACAGGGGCAGAAAAACTGTTTTTT. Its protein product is CASSLAQTGAEKLFF.

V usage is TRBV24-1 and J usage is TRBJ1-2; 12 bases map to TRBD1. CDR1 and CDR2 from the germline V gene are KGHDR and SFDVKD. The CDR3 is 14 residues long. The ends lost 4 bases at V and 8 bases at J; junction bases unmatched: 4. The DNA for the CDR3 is TGTGCCACCAGTGACTCCGGGACAGGGGGCGGCTACACCTTC. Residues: CATSDSGTGGGYTF.

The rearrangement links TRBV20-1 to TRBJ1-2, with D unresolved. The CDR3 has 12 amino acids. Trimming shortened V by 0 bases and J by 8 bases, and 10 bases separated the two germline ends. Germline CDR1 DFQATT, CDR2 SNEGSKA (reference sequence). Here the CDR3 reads CSARDQERGYTF. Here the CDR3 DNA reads TGCAGTGCTAGAGATCAGGAGCGAGGCTACACCTTC.

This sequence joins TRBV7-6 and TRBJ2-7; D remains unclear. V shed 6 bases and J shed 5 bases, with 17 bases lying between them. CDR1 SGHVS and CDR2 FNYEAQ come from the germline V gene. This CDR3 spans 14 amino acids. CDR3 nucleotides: TGTGCCAGCAGGCTCGCCCAGGTAATAGACGAGCAGTACTTC. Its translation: CASRLAQVIDEQYF. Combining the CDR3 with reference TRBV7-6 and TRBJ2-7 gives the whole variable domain GAGVSQSPRYKVTKRGQDVALRCDPISGHVSLYWYRQALGQGPEFLTYFNYEAQQDKSGLPNDRFSAERPEGSISTLTIQRTEQRDSAMYRCASRLAQVIDEQYFGPGTRLTVT.

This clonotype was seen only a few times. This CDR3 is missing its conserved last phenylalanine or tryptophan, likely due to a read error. DNA of the CDR3: TGCGCCAGCAGCTTGGTCACAGACCCGTGGGGCCCCTACAATGAGCAGTTCCTC. Residues: CASSLVTDPWGPYNEQFL. The J gene is TRBJ2-1, the V gene TRBV5-1; TRBD1 is a possible D gene (5 bases). This CDR3 is built from 18 residues. The germline CDR1 and CDR2 sequences are SGHRS and YFSETQ. The V end was cut by 0 bases, the J end by 2 bases, with 18 bases between.

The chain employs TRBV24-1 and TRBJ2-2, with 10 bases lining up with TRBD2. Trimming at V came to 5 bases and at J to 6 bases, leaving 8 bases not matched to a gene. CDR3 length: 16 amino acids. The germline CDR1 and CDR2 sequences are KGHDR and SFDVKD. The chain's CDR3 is CATSGTSGFNAGELFF. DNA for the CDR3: TGTGCCACCAGTGGGACTAGCGGCTTTAATGCCGGGGAGCTGTTTTTT.

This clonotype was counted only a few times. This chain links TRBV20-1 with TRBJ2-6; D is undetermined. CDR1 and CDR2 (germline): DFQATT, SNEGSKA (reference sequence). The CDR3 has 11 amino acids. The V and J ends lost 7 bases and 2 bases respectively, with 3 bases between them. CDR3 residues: CSVAGANVLTF. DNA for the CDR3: TGCAGTGTTGCTGGGGCCAACGTCCTGACTTTC.

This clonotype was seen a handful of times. The CDR3 DNA reads as TGCAGTGCTCTTACTAGCGGGACCTACGAGCAGTACTTC. Translation gives CSALTSGTYEQYF. J is TRBJ2-7 and V is TRBV20-1; 10 positions agree with TRBD2. The CDR3 is 13 residues long. After removal of 5 bases from V and 2 bases from J, the junction contained 3 bases not matched to a gene. Germline CDR1 DFQATT, CDR2 SNEGSKA (reference sequence).

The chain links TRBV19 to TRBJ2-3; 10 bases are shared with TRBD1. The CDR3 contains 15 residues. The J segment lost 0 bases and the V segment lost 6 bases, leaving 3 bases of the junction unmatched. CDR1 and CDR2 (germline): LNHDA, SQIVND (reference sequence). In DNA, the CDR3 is TGTGCCAGTAGACCGGGACAGGGGAGCACAGATACGCAGTATTTT. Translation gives CASRPGQGSTDTQYF.

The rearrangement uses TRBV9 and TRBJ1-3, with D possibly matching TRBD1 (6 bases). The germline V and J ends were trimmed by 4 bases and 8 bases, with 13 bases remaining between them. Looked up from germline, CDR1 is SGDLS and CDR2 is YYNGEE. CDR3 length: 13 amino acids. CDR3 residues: CASSPQGWDTIYF. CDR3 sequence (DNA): TGTGCCAGCAGCCCCCAGGGGTGGGACACCATATATTTT.

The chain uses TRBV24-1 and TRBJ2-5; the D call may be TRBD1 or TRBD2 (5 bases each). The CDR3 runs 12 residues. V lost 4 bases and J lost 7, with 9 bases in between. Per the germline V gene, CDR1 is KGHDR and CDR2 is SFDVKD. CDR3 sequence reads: CATSESGGTQYF. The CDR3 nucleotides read TGTGCCACCAGTGAGTCTGGGGGGACCCAGTACTTC.

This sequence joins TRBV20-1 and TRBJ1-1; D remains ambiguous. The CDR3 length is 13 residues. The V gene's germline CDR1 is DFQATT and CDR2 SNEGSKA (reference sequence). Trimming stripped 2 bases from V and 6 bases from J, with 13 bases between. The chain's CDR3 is CSARNTRSPEAFF. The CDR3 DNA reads TGCAGTGCTAGAAATACCAGATCCCCTGAAGCTTTCTTT.

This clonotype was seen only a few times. CDR3 loop: CSARGARAFNEQFF. As DNA, the CDR3 is TGCAGTGCTAGAGGAGCGAGGGCCTTCAATGAGCAGTTCTTC. The rearrangement joins TRBV20-1 to TRBJ2-1, with D perhaps TRBD2 (5 bases). V was clipped by 1 base and J by 6 bases, with 13 bases between them. CDR3 length equals 14 residues. CDR1 DFQATT and CDR2 SNEGSKA come from the germline V gene (reference sequence).

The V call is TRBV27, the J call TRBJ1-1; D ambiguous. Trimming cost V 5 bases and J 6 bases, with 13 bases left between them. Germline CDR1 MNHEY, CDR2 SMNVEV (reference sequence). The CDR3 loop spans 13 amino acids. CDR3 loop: CASSPFGASEAFF. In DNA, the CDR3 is TGTGCCAGCAGTCCCTTCGGCGCCTCTGAAGCTTTCTTT.

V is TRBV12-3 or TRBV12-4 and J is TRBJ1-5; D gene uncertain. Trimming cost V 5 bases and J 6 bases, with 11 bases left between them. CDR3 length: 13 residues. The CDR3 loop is CASSQRRVQPQHF. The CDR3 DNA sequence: TGTGCCAGCAGTCAGCGAAGGGTTCAGCCCCAGCATTTT.

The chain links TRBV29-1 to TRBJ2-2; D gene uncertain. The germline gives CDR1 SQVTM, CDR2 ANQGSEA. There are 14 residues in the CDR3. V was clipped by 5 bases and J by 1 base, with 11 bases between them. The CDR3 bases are TGCAGCGTTTTCTCCGGTGAGAACACCGGGGAGCTGTTTTTT. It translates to CSVFSGENTGELFF.

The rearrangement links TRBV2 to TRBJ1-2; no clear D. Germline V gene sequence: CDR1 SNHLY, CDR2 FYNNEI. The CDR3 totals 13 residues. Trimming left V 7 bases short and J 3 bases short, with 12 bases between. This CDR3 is CASKAEGYYGYTF. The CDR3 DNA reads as TGTGCCAGCAAGGCAGAAGGTTACTATGGCTACACCTTC.

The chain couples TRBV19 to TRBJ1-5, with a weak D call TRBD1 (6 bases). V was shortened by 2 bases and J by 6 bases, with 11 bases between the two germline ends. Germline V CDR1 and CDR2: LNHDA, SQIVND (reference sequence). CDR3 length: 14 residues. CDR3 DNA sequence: TGTGCCAGTAGTATATGGGGGCAGGGTCAGCCCCAGCATTTT. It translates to CASSIWGQGQPQHF.

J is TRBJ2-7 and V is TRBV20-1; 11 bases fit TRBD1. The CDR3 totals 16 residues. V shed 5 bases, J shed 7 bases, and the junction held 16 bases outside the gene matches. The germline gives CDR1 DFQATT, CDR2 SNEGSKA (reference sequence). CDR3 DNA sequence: TGCAGTGCTTACATACCGGGACAGGGGGAGCGGGGGGAGCAGTACTTC. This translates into CSAYIPGQGERGEQYF.